A selection of T cell receptor beta chains follows, all from one sample in a study of monozygotic twins with inflammatory bowel disease. TCRdb processed the 5' RACE reads again and assigns one entry to each CDR3 protein, with no DNA. This sample's table has 300,000 to 450,000 distinct CDR3 sequences. The sequenced material came from blood. The receptors here all came from a human donor with ulcerative colitis or Crohn's disease, or a healthy co-twin of an affected twin (not recorded which). Both conserved end residues are part of each CDR3.

CAWTPGQINEKLFF,TRBJ1-4,TRBV30
CASSLQVMNTEAFF,TRBJ1-1,TRBV7-9
CASSYTVIYEQYF,TRBJ2-7,TRBV7-2
CAIADNSGTLITDTQYF,TRBJ2-3,TRBV6-2/TRBV6-3
CASSSSGTGFVEQFF,TRBJ2-1,TRBV7-8
CASSPGTSGGPSTDTQYF,TRBJ2-3,TRBV9
CSARDRGQETQYF,TRBJ2-5,TRBV20-1
CSARDRTNEKLFF,TRBJ1-4,TRBV20-1
CASSRGSGGSYNEQFF,TRBJ2-1,TRBV18
CASSTQGLAESYEQYF,TRBJ2-7,TRBV21-1
CASSSSGGLADTQYF,TRBJ2-3,TRBV7-8
CASSVGAGGISTDTQYF,TRBJ2-3,TRBV9
CSARVRVIWEDASQPQHF,TRBJ1-5,TRBV20-1
CASRAQGPQPQHF,TRBJ1-5,TRBV12-3/TRBV12-4
CAWSNHVGGSSETQYF,TRBJ2-5,TRBV30
CASTPGRVYTEAFF,TRBJ1-1,TRBV5-1
CASSSLAGWYGYTF,TRBJ1-2,TRBV27
CASSPRQRQETQYF,TRBJ2-5,TRBV14
CASTPLAGRAKNIQYF,TRBJ2-4,TRBV27
CATSVGPGSYNEQFF,TRBJ2-1,TRBV24-1
CASSQVTRFAETQYF,TRBJ2-5,TRBV4-2
CASSQDPAGSSYEQYF,TRBJ2-7,TRBV4-3
CSARVGVEETQYF,TRBJ2-5,TRBV20-1
CATSASALQETQYF,TRBJ2-5,TRBV24-1
CASSPLAYEQYF,TRBJ2-7,TRBV28
CASSSPTLWRSEDTQYF,TRBJ2-3,TRBV5-5
CASSLIASGGTNTGELFF,TRBJ2-2,TRBV7-3
CASSHRGVRTEAFF,TRBJ1-1,TRBV12-3/TRBV12-4
CASSMTSNTGELFF,TRBJ2-2,TRBV7-9
CATSDPGQSSYNEQFF,TRBJ2-1,TRBV24-1
CASSPQGTIDTQYF,TRBJ2-3,TRBV18
CASSIWGLNTGELFF,TRBJ2-2,TRBV19
CASSGPTGRLLAPSSYNEQFF,TRBJ2-1,TRBV6-4
CAISEAQGMGMGGYGYTF,TRBJ1-2,TRBV10-3
CASSLGGQGPADTQYF,TRBJ2-3,TRBV7-6
CASSSPERSEQYF,TRBJ2-7,TRBV7-2
CSARDRTVPYGYTF,TRBJ1-2,TRBV20-1
CASSFARGAETQYF,TRBJ2-5,TRBV5-1
CASSPPGNTGELFF,TRBJ2-2,TRBV7-3
CASSQYQETQYF,TRBJ2-5,TRBV5-1
CATSDPRSGNQPQHF,TRBJ1-5,TRBV24-1
CASSLGQTYGYTF,TRBJ1-2,TRBV7-6
CASSQSGLPSYEQYF,TRBJ2-7,TRBV4-3
CASSFGEGDNEQFF,TRBJ2-1,TRBV5-1
CSASNRGSSYNEQFF,TRBJ2-1,TRBV20-1
CASSFVSGGYNEQFF,TRBJ2-1,TRBV13
CSVPARVQETQYF,TRBJ2-5,TRBV29-1
CASSDRVGGALDTQYF,TRBJ2-3,TRBV6-4
CASSLGGAGLGTEAFF,TRBJ1-1,TRBV7-3
CSAQGVSSYEQYF,TRBJ2-7,TRBV29-1
CARSPEPDNFYEQYF,TRBJ2-7,TRBV5-3
CASSRGGAEDTQYF,TRBJ2-3,TRBV5-4
CASSPREGRQEKLFF,TRBJ1-4,TRBV4-3
CATSEWTGVRETQYF,TRBJ2-5,TRBV24-1